These T cell receptor beta chains were read from a single sample in a study of blood T cell repertoires in COVID-19. The method was immunoSEQ multiplex PCR; TCRdb's version includes in-frame clones alone and lacks a portion of them. The table shows around 300,000 clones, with approximately 90% occurring only once. Sequences were obtained from PBMCs or T cells enriched from blood (not recorded which). Receptors were obtained from a woman aged 25 to 45 who had recovered from COVID-19. Both conserved end residues are part of each CDR3. Size values are once, few and many counts, or a class for expanded clones, and some rows have none.

cdr3_aa clone_size v_call
CAWSHPWRTVGTQYF . TRBV30
CASSRTLISGGSYEQYF . TRBV4-1
CASSEYRLEADTQYF . TRBV25-1
CASSPSDRGLGDPTEAFF . TRBV18
CASSLTNTGGRSPLHF . TRBV7-6
CASSLASGNLGELFF few TRBV5-1
CASSPRLAGEETQYF . TRBV9
CATRGLAGANEQFF . TRBV24-1
CASRVYGTQAFF . TRBV2
CSVDSGTSGLEQFF once TRBV29-1
CAISAGTPNTEAFF . TRBV10-3
CAWSLFGYGGEQYF few TRBV30
CASSQGHVSGNTIYF . TRBV3-1/TRBV3-2
CASSPGQIYEQYF . TRBV5-6
CASSLAGEQPQHF . TRBV5-1
CASSMQGASQPQHF . TRBV19
CASSENPGNRAYEQYF . TRBV2
CASSKGAANYGYTF . TRBV21-1
CASSLGQRKSTFKLFF . TRBV19
CASSLATGYANYGYTF few TRBV7-2
CASSLGRGNSYNEQFF . TRBV5-4
CATSRDRTSGRAQYF . TRBV15
CASSQVWGQGTDTQYF . TRBV4-3
CASSIETVSSGANVLTF . TRBV19
CASSQTGTVYNEQFF . TRBV4-1
CAISPDRAETYNEQFF once TRBV10-3
CASSWAGTANTEAFF . TRBV5-1
CASSQRNSNVDIQYF . TRBV28
CASSQSQVHTGELFF . TRBV23-1
CASSYLNTGELFF once TRBV6-2/TRBV6-3
CATNRAGGPYEQYF . TRBV6-5
CASSTDRVETQYF . TRBV5-1
CASRRQGIGEAFF . TRBV7-9
CSVGQGGNIQYF . TRBV29-1
CASKRQGNDQPQHF . TRBV6-5
CASSRGGNQPQHF once TRBV7-8
CASSSGTGHQPQHF . TRBV3-1/TRBV3-2
CAWSVHGTGVSPLHF . TRBV30
CASSQDRAGAGTDTQYF once TRBV4-3